The 15 T cell receptor beta chains in this list originate from one sample, sequenced in a study of blood T cell repertoires in COVID-19. The protocol was immunoSEQ multiplex PCR, while the TCRdb copy is restricted to in-frame clones and leaves out a portion. Here the sample spans tens of thousands of clones, about nine tenths being singletons. The sample was peripheral blood. The receptors here all came from a man aged 40-49 years with COVID-19, enrolled during active disease.

The V gene is TRBV12-5, the J gene TRBJ2-1, with D unclear. V lost 5 bases and J 6 bases, leaving 8 bases between the germline ends. CDR1 is LGHNT, CDR2 FRNRAP, per germline. The CDR3 contains 12 residues. The CDR3, as DNA: TGTGCTAGTGGTCCCGGAGCCAATGAGCAGTTCTTC. Amino acid sequence: CASGPGANEQFF.

The chain combines TRBV7-9 with TRBJ1-6, with unresolved D. The CDR3 runs to 14 residues. The germline V and J ends were trimmed by 1 base and 4 bases, with 5 bases remaining between them. Germline V gene lookup returns CDR1 SEHNR and CDR2 FQNEAQ (reference sequence). CDR3 in DNA: TGTGCCAGCAGCTTAGACAAGTATAATTCACCCCTCCACTTT. Translation gives CASSLDKYNSPLHF.

The CDR3 here is CASTIFAGQGNQPQHF. The DNA for the CDR3 is TGTGCCAGCACAATATTTGCAGGGCAAGGGAATCAGCCCCAGCATTTT. J is TRBJ1-5 and V is TRBV28; possible D gene TRBD1, 5 bases. V lost 7 bases and J lost 4, with 20 bases in between. The germline gives CDR1 MDHEN, CDR2 SYDVKM. The CDR3 loop spans 16 amino acids.

This clone came up once. The V gene is TRBV18, the J gene TRBJ2-4; 9 bases match TRBD1. J was trimmed by 10 bases and V by 2 bases; bases with no gene match: 6. This CDR3 region has 14 residues. Germline assignment: CDR1 KGHSH and CDR2 LQKENI. CDR3 in DNA: TGTGCCAGCTCACCATGGGACAGGGCAGAGATTCAGTACTTC. It codes for CASSPWDRAEIQYF. The variable domain in full, with the rest retrieved from reference TRBV18 and TRBJ2-4, is NAGVMQNPRHLVRRRGQEARLRCSPMKGHSHVYWYRQLPEEGLKFMVYLQKENIIDESGMPKERFSAEFPKEGPSILRIQQVVRGDSAAYFCASSPWDRAEIQYFGAGTRLSVL.

Concerning this clone itself: This CDR3 is also generated by other DNA sequences in the sample. The CDR3, as DNA: TGCGCCAGCAGTCCAGGGACAGGGAATCAGCCCCAGCATTTT. Translation: CASSPGTGNQPQHF. The V and J genes are TRBV5-1 and TRBJ1-5; TRBD1 matches 9 bases. CDR3 size: 14 residues. The germline gives CDR1 SGHRS, CDR2 YFSETQ. V gave up 5 bases and J gave up 4 bases; unmatched junction bases: 4. Looking up the rest from reference TRBV5-1 and TRBJ1-5 gives the full variable domain: KAGVTQTPRYLIKTRGQQVTLSCSPISGHRSVSWYQQTPGQGLQFLFEYFSETQRNKGNFPGRFSGRQFSNSRSEMNVSTLELGDSALYLCASSPGTGNQPQHFGDGTRLSIL.

The chain employs TRBV6-2 or TRBV6-3 and TRBJ2-2; the match to TRBD2 covers 7 bases. Germline V gene data show CDR1 as MNHEY and CDR2 as SVGEGT. The junction had 9 bases not matched to a gene; V was cut back by 6 bases and J by 5 bases. The CDR3 extends over 15 amino acids. The CDR3 DNA reads as TGTGCCAGCAGCCGACCGGGACTAACTACCGGGGAGCTGTTTTTT. Its translation is CASSRPGLTTGELFF.

This clone was picked up a small number of times. The chain uses TRBV7-9 and TRBJ2-7, with 8 bases identical to TRBD1. The CDR3 is 13 residues long. The V segment lost 5 bases and the J segment 3 bases; nucleotides outside the gene matches: 3. CDR1 and CDR2 (germline): SEHNR, FQNEAQ (reference sequence). The CDR3 bases are TGTGCCAGCAGCCCAACAGGGGGCTACGAGCAGTACTTC. This encodes CASSPTGGYEQYF.

This clone occurred once. The rearrangement joins TRBV19 to TRBJ1-2; TRBD1 might be the D (6 bases). Germline V lookup: CDR1 LNHDA, CDR2 SQIVND (reference sequence). The CDR3 consists of 12 residues. V lost 4 bases and J lost 7, with 10 bases in between. The CDR3 spells CASSTGASGYTF. CDR3 sequence (DNA): TGTGCCAGTAGTACAGGGGCTAGTGGCTACACCTTC.

The chain uses TRBV11-2 and TRBJ1-1, with 7 bases matching TRBD1. The CDR3 contains 15 residues. The ends lost 5 bases at V and 8 bases at J; junction bases unmatched: 14. From germline, CDR1 is SGHAT and CDR2 FQNNGV. The CDR3 DNA reads as TGTGCCAGCAGCCCTTTACAGGGGCCCCGAGGGGAAGCTTTCTTT. It is translated as CASSPLQGPRGEAFF.

The chain combines TRBV7-9 with TRBJ1-2, with 8 bases matching TRBD1. J was trimmed by 4 bases and V by 1 base; bases with no gene match: 5. The CDR3 is made up of 15 amino acids. Germline-derived CDR1 and CDR2 are SEHNR and FQNEAQ (reference sequence). CDR3 sequence (DNA): TGTGCCAGCAGCTTAGGGACAGGGACGGGCTATGGCTACACCTTC. Translation gives CASSLGTGTGYGYTF.

This sequence joins TRBV5-1 and TRBJ2-7, with D possibly TRBD2 on 6 matching bases. From germline, CDR1 is SGHRS and CDR2 YFSETQ. Trimming shortened V by 4 bases and J by 6 bases, and 20 bases separated the two germline ends. The CDR3 is 15 amino acids. The CDR3 DNA reads as TGCGCCAGCAGCGATGGAGGGCAGTGGGTCCGCGAGCAGTACTTC. Amino acid sequence: CASSDGGQWVREQYF.

The V call is TRBV4-1, the J call TRBJ1-5, with 9 bases matching TRBD1. Germline CDR1 is MGHRA and CDR2 is YSYEKL. After removal of 1 base from V and 7 bases from J, the junction contained 14 bases not matched to a gene. The CDR3 runs to 18 residues. The CDR3 bases are TGCGCCAGCAGCCAAGGCGGCCGACAGGGGGTTATTAAACAGCCCCAGCATTTT. Translating gives CASSQGGRQGVIKQPQHF.

On this clone itself: Germline is not matched at one junction end, which may reflect a read error. The V and J genes are TRBV7-7 and TRBJ2-7, with D perhaps matching TRBD2 (6 bases). Germline V gives CDR1 SSHAT, CDR2 FNYEAQ (reference sequence). CDR3 size: 13 residues. The CDR3 protein is CASSLGEAYEQYF. DNA of the CDR3: TGTGCTAGCAGCTTGGGGGAGGCCTACGAGCAGTACTTC.

The genes are TRBV11-2 and TRBJ2-7; 8 bases agree with TRBD2. From germline, CDR1 is SGHAT and CDR2 FQNNGV. The J segment lost 6 bases and the V segment lost 2 bases, leaving 9 bases of the junction unmatched. The CDR3 extends over 15 amino acids. The CDR3 DNA follows: TGTGCCAGCAGCTTAAGTGTCGGGGGGGGTGGCGAGCAGTACTTC. Its protein is CASSLSVGGGGEQYF.

This clone was found a few times. The genes are TRBV30 and TRBJ2-5; 7 nucleotides align to TRBD1. Germline V gene sequence: CDR1 GTSNPN, CDR2 SVGIG (reference sequence). Germline trimming cut 0 bases from V and 1 base from J; bases unmatched to any gene: 5. The CDR3 consists of 15 residues. The CDR3 spells CAWSVGDSSQETQYF. The CDR3 DNA reads TGTGCCTGGAGTGTAGGGGACAGCTCCCAAGAGACCCAGTACTTC.